A few counts support the clone carrying this T cell receptor beta chain. Its antigen is currently unknown. These data originate in a study of T cell repertoires in cytomegalovirus infection. As for the study in general: Public TCR beta signatures indicated both CMV infection and matching HLA type. Study-level findings and limits: In two of eight donors, the top clonotype was HLA-C-restricted CMV-specific.

TCRdb processed the reads anew with MiXCR; each CDR3 protein has one entry. The data hold 150,000 to 200,000 distinct CDR3 sequences, with more than 15% observed a single time. V dropped 3 bases and J dropped 1 base, with 7 bases sitting between them. The germline CDR1 and CDR2 sequences are DFQATT and SNEGSKA (reference sequence). The CDR3 has 12 amino acids. The specimen sequenced was CD8+ T cells from PBMCs. The chain is built from TRBV20-1 and TRBJ2-7, with D maybe TRBD2 (6 bases). This TCR was recovered from a human donor in good health (CMV status not recorded). Some clones in this sample may be carry-over from other donors' samples. The CDR3 bases are TGCAGTGCTAGCGGGAGTTCCTACGAGCAGTACTTC. This gives the protein CSASGSSYEQYF.